Each of the 18 T cell receptor beta chains below was sequenced from the same sample in a study of cytomegalovirus exposure and HLA in healthy donors. The study ran its PCR with 60 Vbeta and 13 Jbeta primers. Data came from immunoSEQ multiplex PCR; TCRdb stores just in-frame clones and leaves some out. The table includes some 160,000 clones, about 72% detected once. The sequenced material came from PBMCs. All receptors come from a man aged 35 to 55 in good health and CMV-seronegative.

This chain joins TRBV5-1 and TRBJ2-5; 10 nucleotides agree with TRBD2. The J call may be in error: the DNA end matches TRBJ2-7 better. There are 15 residues in the CDR3. Germline lookup yields CDR1 SGHRS and CDR2 YFSETQ. Here the CDR3 DNA reads TGCGCCAGCAGTACTACTAGCGGGGCCGGCTACGAGCAGTACTTC. This encodes CASSTTSGAGYEQYF.

This chain connects TRBV4-1 to TRBJ1-5; no firm D call. The germline V gene encodes CDR1 MGHRA and CDR2 YSYEKL. The CDR3 has 15 amino acids. V was cut by 1 base and J by 1 base, with 8 bases left in between. The CDR3: CASSQGQESNQPQHF. The CDR3 DNA reads as TGCGCCAGCAGCCAAGGTCAAGAGAGCAATCAGCCCCAGCATTTT.

This clone was seen a few times. The V gene is TRBV29-1, the J gene TRBJ2-3; weak D call: TRBD2 (5 bases). The ends were cut back, 1 base at V and 7 bases at J, with 9 bases in the middle. Germline V gene data show CDR1 as SQVTM and CDR2 as ANQGSEA. The CDR3 has 12 residues. CDR3 amino acids: CSVEARENTQYF. The CDR3 nucleotides are TGCAGCGTTGAAGCGAGGGAAAATACGCAGTATTTT.

This sequence joins TRBV5-1 and TRBJ2-3, with a tentative D call TRBD1 (6 bases). Trimming left V 4 bases short and J 2 bases short, with 11 bases between. The CDR3 is 14 amino acids. Germline assignment: CDR1 SGHRS and CDR2 YFSETQ. CDR3 amino acids: CASSPGTPTDTQYF. In DNA form, the CDR3 reads TGCGCCAGCAGCCCCGGGACACCCACAGATACGCAGTATTTT. The full variable domain, rest sourced from reference TRBV5-1 and TRBJ2-3, is KAGVTQTPRYLIKTRGQQVTLSCSPISGHRSVSWYQQTPGQGLQFLFEYFSETQRNKGNFPGRFSGRQFSNSRSEMNVSTLELGDSALYLCASSPGTPTDTQYFGPGTRLTVL.

The chain carries TRBV7-9 and TRBJ2-1; 8 bases match TRBD1. CDR1 is SEHNR, CDR2 FQNEAQ, per germline (reference sequence). V dropped 6 bases and J dropped 4; count of bases not matched to a gene: 5. The CDR3 extends over 14 amino acids. CDR3 DNA: TGTGCCAGCAGTTTGGACAGGGAGTACAATGAGCAGTTCTTC. Translated, it gives CASSLDREYNEQFF.

The chain recombines TRBV2 with TRBJ1-5, with a possible D match to TRBD1 (6 bases). CDR3 length equals 13 residues. Trimming removed 4 bases at V and 5 bases at J, with 9 bases between. Germline V CDR1 and CDR2: SNHLY, FYNNEI. CDR3 nucleotides: TGTGCCAGCAGTGGAGGGGGTTATCAGCCCCAGCATTTT. It is translated as CASSGGGYQPQHF.

J is TRBJ1-1 and V is TRBV6-1, with no clear D. Germline V gene lookup returns CDR1 MNHNS and CDR2 SASEGT. The V and J ends lost 2 bases and 6 bases respectively, with 19 bases between them. CDR3 length: 16 amino acids. The CDR3 DNA is TGTGCCAGCAGTGAATCGTTTGCGGGCAGCGGCCCTGAAGCTTTCTTT. Translation: CASSESFAGSGPEAFF.

This chain uses TRBV5-4 with TRBJ2-7, with D tentatively TRBD2 (5 bases). Looked up from germline, CDR1 is SGHNT and CDR2 is YYREEE (reference sequence). This CDR3 region has 14 residues. Trimming cost V 5 bases and J 1 base, with 13 bases left between them. Here the CDR3 DNA reads TGTGCCAGCAGTTCGGACCCGGGATCCTACGAGCAGTACTTC. Translation: CASSSDPGSYEQYF.

The chain employs TRBV5-1 and TRBJ2-7, with 8 positions matching TRBD1. This CDR3 is built from 15 residues. Germline CDR1 SGHRS, CDR2 YFSETQ. V trimming: 2 bases; J trimming: 0 bases; junction bases outside the gene matches: 4. CDR3 DNA sequence: TGCGCCAGCAGCTTCGGACAGGGAGTCTCCTACGAGCAGTACTTC. Amino acid sequence: CASSFGQGVSYEQYF.

The chain joins TRBV2 to TRBJ2-7, with D possibly matching TRBD2 (6 bases). The V end lost 3 bases, the J end lost 3 bases, and 15 bases lay between the germline ends. The CDR3 spans 15 residues. Germline CDR1 reads SNHLY; CDR2 reads FYNNEI. The CDR3 DNA reads as TGTGCCAGCAGTGACCCCTCGAGGACTAACTACGAGCAGTACTTC. The encoded protein is CASSDPSRTNYEQYF.

The rearrangement joins TRBV6-6 to TRBJ2-7, with TRBD1 identical over 9 bases. The trim removed 6 bases at V and 4 bases at J, leaving 7 bases unmatched. Germline V gene data show CDR1 as MNHNY and CDR2 as SVGAGI (reference sequence). The CDR3 is 14 amino acids. DNA of the CDR3: TGTGCCAGCAGCCCTGGACAGGGGTTGTACGAGCAGTACTTC. Protein sequence: CASSPGQGLYEQYF.

The genes are TRBV10-3 and TRBJ2-2; 9 bases line up with TRBD2. Germline trimming cut 5 bases from V and 2 bases from J; bases unmatched to any gene: 15. The length of the CDR3 is 19 residues. Per the germline V gene, CDR1 is ENHRY and CDR2 is SYGVKD. The CDR3 DNA reads TGTGCCATCAGTACTCGGTCACAGACTAGCGGCCCTAACACCGGGGAGCTGTTTTTT. It translates to CAISTRSQTSGPNTGELFF.

This clone has a handful of counts. The chain carries TRBV19 and TRBJ1-5, with 9 bases identical to TRBD1. The CDR3 is 15 residues long. The germline CDR1 and CDR2 sequences are LNHDA and SQIVND (reference sequence). V was clipped by 6 bases and J by 2 bases; unmatched bases: 5. The CDR3 DNA sequence: TGTGCCAGTAGCCTACAGGGGGCCGGCAATCAGCCCCAGCATTTT. Translation gives CASSLQGAGNQPQHF.

V and J are TRBV6-1 and TRBJ1-3; no clear D. The V gene's germline CDR1 is MNHNS and CDR2 SASEGT. The CDR3 loop spans 15 amino acids. V lost 6 bases and J 0 bases, leaving 12 bases between the germline ends. DNA of the CDR3: TGTGCCAGCAGCTCCGACGCTAGCTCTGGAAACACCATATATTTT. Translating gives CASSSDASSGNTIYF.

The rearrangement joins TRBV28 to TRBJ2-1; no definite D call. Between the trimmed V and J ends, which lost 4 bases and 4 bases, there was a span of 11 bases. The CDR3 spans 14 residues. Per the germline V gene, CDR1 is MDHEN and CDR2 is SYDVKM. The chain's CDR3 is CASSSHVEYNEQFF. The CDR3 DNA reads TGTGCCAGCAGTTCCCACGTGGAGTACAATGAGCAGTTCTTC. The whole variable domain, filled in from reference TRBV28 and TRBJ2-1, reads DVKVTQSSRYLVKRTGEKVFLECVQDMDHENMFWYRQDPGLGLRLIYFSYDVKMKEKGDIPEGYSVSREKKERFSLILESASTNQTSMYLCASSSHVEYNEQFFGPGTRLTVL.

This clone was seen a few times. The genes are TRBV9 and TRBJ1-4; D remains ambiguous. CDR3 length: 13 amino acids. V was pared by 0 bases and J by 3 bases, with 3 bases between. Germline values: CDR1 SGDLS, CDR2 YYNGEE. The CDR3: CASSVGPNEKLFF. The CDR3, as DNA: TGTGCCAGCAGCGTAGGGCCTAATGAAAAACTGTTTTTT.

This sequence joins TRBV5-1 and TRBJ2-1; 11 bases are shared with TRBD1. Germline loops: CDR1 SGHRS, CDR2 YFSETQ. V trimming: 4 bases; J trimming: 2 bases; junction bases outside the gene matches: 5. This CDR3 is built from 16 residues. As DNA, the CDR3 is TGCGCCAGCAGCGGCCGGACAGGGGGCCCCTACAATGAGCAGTTCTTC. It specifies CASSGRTGGPYNEQFF.

This clone was counted between two and nine times. V and J are TRBV4-2 and TRBJ2-2; 7 nucleotides line up with TRBD1. This CDR3 spans 15 amino acids. V shed 0 bases, J shed 6 bases, and the junction held 4 bases outside the gene matches. Germline V CDR1 and CDR2: LGHNA, YNFKEQ. This chain's CDR3 is CASSQEGQVAGELFF. In nucleotides, the CDR3 is TGTGCCAGCAGCCAAGAAGGACAGGTCGCCGGGGAGCTGTTTTTT.